Shown below are 3 T cell receptor beta chains from a single sample sequenced in a study of T cells in Graves' hyperthyroidism and ophthalmopathy. RNA transcripts were the template for amplifying TCR beta CDR3 regions. First-round RT-PCR with HTBI primers amplified the TCR CDR3 region. TCRdb reprocessed the multiplex PCR reads with MiXCR, giving one entry per CDR3 protein. The sample comprises about 640,000 distinct CDR3 sequences, about a fifth of which are singletons, and 34% rests with the top ten. The sample was blood. All receptors come from a man aged 25 to 40 with Graves' ophthalmopathy.

This sequence joins TRBV19 and TRBJ2-7; TRBD1 matches 7 bases. Germline V lookup: CDR1 LNHDA, CDR2 SQIVND (reference sequence). This CDR3 is built from 13 residues. Unmatched junction bases numbered 7, after V lost 5 bases and J lost 6 bases. CDR3 sequence reads: CASSPGTAAEQYF. The CDR3 DNA sequence: TGTGCCAGTAGTCCGGGGACAGCAGCCGAGCAGTACTTC.

The chain's CDR3 is CASIAVAGGIQETQYF. Here the CDR3 DNA reads TGTGCCAGCATCGCCGTAGCGGGAGGGATCCAAGAGACCCAGTACTTC. This chain joins TRBV6-1 and TRBJ2-5, with TRBD2 matching 11 bases. The CDR3 consists of 16 residues. V gave up 7 bases and J gave up 1 base; unmatched junction bases: 8. CDR1 and CDR2 (germline): MNHNS, SASEGT.

The chain is built from TRBV6-1 and TRBJ1-1, with unresolved D. Trimming took off 6 bases at V and 0 bases at J, with 17 bases between the two ends. The CDR3 is 16 residues long. From germline, CDR1 is MNHNS and CDR2 SASEGT. CDR3 loop: CASRKVYGSMNTEAFF. CDR3 in DNA: TGTGCCAGCAGGAAAGTCTACGGCAGCATGAACACTGAAGCTTTCTTT.